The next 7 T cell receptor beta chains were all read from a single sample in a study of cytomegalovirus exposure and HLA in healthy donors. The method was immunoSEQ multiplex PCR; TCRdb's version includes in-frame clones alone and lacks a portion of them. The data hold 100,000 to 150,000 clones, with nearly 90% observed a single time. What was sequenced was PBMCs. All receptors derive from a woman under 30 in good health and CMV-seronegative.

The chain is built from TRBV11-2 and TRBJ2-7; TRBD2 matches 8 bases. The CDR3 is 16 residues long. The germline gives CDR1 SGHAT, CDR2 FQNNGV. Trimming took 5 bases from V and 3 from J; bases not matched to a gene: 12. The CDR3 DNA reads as TGTGCCAGCAGCCCATTAAGTCGGGAGGGTAACTACGAGCAGTACTTC. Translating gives CASSPLSREGNYEQYF. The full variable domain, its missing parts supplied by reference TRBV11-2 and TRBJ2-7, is EAGVAQSPRYKIIEKRQSVAFWCNPISGHATLYWYQQILGQGPKLLIQFQNNGVVDDSQLPKDRFSAERLKGVDSTLKIQPAKLEDSAVYLCASSPLSREGNYEQYFGPGTRLTVT.

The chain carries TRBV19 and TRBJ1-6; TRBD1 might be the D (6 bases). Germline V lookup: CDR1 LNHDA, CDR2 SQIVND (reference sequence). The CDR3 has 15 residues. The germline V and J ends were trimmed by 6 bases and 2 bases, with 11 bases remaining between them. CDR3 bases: TGTGCCAGTAGACGCTCAGGGGCCTATAATTCACCCCTCCACTTT. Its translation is CASRRSGAYNSPLHF.

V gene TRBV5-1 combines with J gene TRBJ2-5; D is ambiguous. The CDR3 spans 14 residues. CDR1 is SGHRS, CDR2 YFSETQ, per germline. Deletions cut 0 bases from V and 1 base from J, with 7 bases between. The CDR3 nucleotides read TGCGCCAGCAGCTTGGTTCTTTCCCAAGAGACCCAGTACTTC. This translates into CASSLVLSQETQYF.

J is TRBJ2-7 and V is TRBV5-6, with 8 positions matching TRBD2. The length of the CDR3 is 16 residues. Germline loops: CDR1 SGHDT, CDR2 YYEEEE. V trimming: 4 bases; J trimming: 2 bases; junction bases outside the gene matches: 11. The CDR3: CASSPGSGGSPYEQYV. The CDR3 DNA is TGTGCCAGCAGCCCTGGCAGCGGGGGAAGTCCCTACGAGCAGTACGTC.

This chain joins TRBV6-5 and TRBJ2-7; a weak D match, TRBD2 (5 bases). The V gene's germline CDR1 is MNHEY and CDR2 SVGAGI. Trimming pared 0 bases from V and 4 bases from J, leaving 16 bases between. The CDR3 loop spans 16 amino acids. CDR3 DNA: TGTGCCAGCAGTTACTCGAGAGGAGCGGAAATTTACGAGCAGTACTTC. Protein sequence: CASSYSRGAEIYEQYF.

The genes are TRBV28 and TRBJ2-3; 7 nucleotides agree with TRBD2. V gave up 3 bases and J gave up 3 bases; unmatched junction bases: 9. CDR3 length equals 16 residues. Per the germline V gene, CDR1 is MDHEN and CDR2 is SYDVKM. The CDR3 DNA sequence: TGTGCCAGCAGTTTTCGGTTCGGCGGGAGTACAGATACGCAGTATTTT. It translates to CASSFRFGGSTDTQYF.

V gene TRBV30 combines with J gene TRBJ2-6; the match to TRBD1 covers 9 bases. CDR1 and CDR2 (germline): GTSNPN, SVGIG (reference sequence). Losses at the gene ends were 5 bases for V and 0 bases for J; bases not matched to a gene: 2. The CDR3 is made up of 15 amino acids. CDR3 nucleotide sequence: TGTGCCTGGGGGACAGGGACCTCTGGGGCCAACGTCCTGACTTTC. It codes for CAWGTGTSGANVLTF.